This TCR beta chain was sequenced during a study of cytomegalovirus exposure and HLA in healthy donors (dated by TCRdb to the late 2010s). At the level of the whole study: In an earlier analysis of around 540 of the donors, around 300 Gb of sequence data and 95 million to 130 million unique TCR beta sequences from about 190 million T cells were reported. An early release that covered 500 to 800 HLA-typed donors contained approximately 290 gigabases of sequencing data and 65 million to 100 million unique TCR sequences. Among the approximately 430 genotyped donors, around 79% belonged to the genetic ancestry cluster associated with self-reported Caucasian donors. The study was designed to test whether signatures of past pathogen exposure could be identified by cataloging public T cell receptors. Using immunosequencing, the study profiled T cell repertoires from about 620 subjects and related those repertoires to cytomegalovirus serostatus. In addition to the first cohort of roughly 700 subjects, a separate validation cohort of 120 different subjects was used. To predict cytomegalovirus infection status, the study combined high-throughput TCR immunosequencing, statistical association of individual TCRs with disease status, and machine learning. A later analysis re-examined previously published TCR beta repertoires from hundreds of donors and added high-resolution HLA genotyping to investigate patterns of TCR occurrence. In the later analysis, no new phenotypic data were used to find candidate immune exposures; instead, reliance was placed on TCR beta sequences and their occurrence across donors. An earlier analysis of several hundred of the donors used high-throughput TCR beta sequencing to judge whether each TCR beta V gene segment behaved as functional or pseudogenic. Alongside the repertoire data, information on donor age, sex, ethnicity and CMV serostatus was compiled. A later genetic analysis used genome-wide SNP genotypes for about 60% of the roughly 670 donors, treating that subset as a discovery cohort. All discovery cohort repertoires had been generated on a single sequencing platform. Class I and class II HLA loci were covered by the typing at four-digit resolution. Typing coverage differed by locus: A, B, C, DRB1 and DQB1 were typed in roughly 629-630 donors, DQA1 in 522, DPA1 in over 600, and DPB1 in roughly 450. Five DR-DQ haplotypes were treated as single units for association and clustering because of strong linkage in the cohort. Among about 410 genotyped donors of the cohort, an average of approximately 220,000 unique TCR beta nucleotide sequences was sequenced per donor, of which 15% to 20% were non-productive.

Preparation of the library involved the immunoSEQ multiplex PCR assay. For the multiplex PCR, a mixture combining 60 forward primers for TCR Vbeta segments and 13 reverse primers for TCR Jbeta segments was used. The CDR3 region of rearranged TCR beta genes was amplified from genomic DNA with a multiplex PCR assay. Amplified TCR beta libraries were sequenced as 87-base-pair reads on the Illumina HiSeq System. In the paper's pipeline: A later analysis counted about 80 million unique TCR beta chains across the 670 or so repertoires, and some 11 million of these chains were shared by at least two donors. To remove PCR and sequencing errors, raw reads were error-corrected and collapsed into unique sequences using a nearest-neighbor algorithm that merged closely related sequences. V, D and J gene segments were assigned by aligning CDR3 sequences to IMGT reference sequences. Each retained sequence needed at least a six-nucleotide match to both a V gene segment and a J gene segment. Rearrangements were classified as productive when the CDR3 lacked stop codons and remained in frame with V and J, and all other rearrangements were classified as non-productive. Following IMGT convention, CDR3 was defined as the stretch from the second conserved V-encoded cysteine up to the conserved J-encoded phenylalanine. In an earlier analysis of 550 to 650 of the donors, sequences lacking an unambiguous match to a single V gene segment were excluded. In an earlier analysis of approximately 550 of the donors, V segments were called functional above 56.7% productive rearrangements and were called segregating when the between-donor standard deviation exceeded 5%. A statistical classification framework was built for diagnosing cytomegalovirus status from the catalog of TCR beta chain sequences. In a later analysis, TCR nucleotide sequences were compared against IMGT/GENE-DB human TR gene sequences so that V and J genes could be assigned. The TCRdist pipeline was used in a later analysis to assign CDR3 sequences and most-parsimonious VDJ recombination scenarios. In a later analysis, every TCR beta chain was defined by the combination of its CDR3 amino acid sequence and its V-gene family, and reads without a unique V-gene family were dropped. To address suspected cross-contamination and a sequencing artifact, a later analysis removed under 600 highly shared, low-generation-probability nucleotide sequences. In a later analysis, a clonal expansion index for each public chain was calculated from normalized within-repertoire ranks of inferred template counts. A later analysis computed generation probabilities with a VDJ recombination model fitted to out-of-frame rearrangements, and checked the results against IGoR. A later analysis scored TCR-TCR, TCR-HLA and TCR-CMV co-occurrence with hypergeometric tests, applying a repertoire-size bias correction to TCR pairs. To estimate false discovery rates, a later analysis permuted the HLA or CMV assignments 20 times. In a later analysis, co-occurring TCRs were grouped with DBSCAN, and TCRdist sequence similarity was added when clustering was performed within HLA-allele-positive subsets. Repertoires with fewer than 30,000 or more than 120,000 public chains were left out of co-occurrence clustering, as were five repertoires with anomalous nucleotide sharing. TCRdb holds this immuneACCESS table with in-frame rearrangements only. Some clones are missing; in checked studies, unresolved V genes explain under half, and the rest has no known cause. The V and J calls and clone size were taken over from that table, and D and trimming were inferred from the DNA. The sample table contains fewer than 200,000 clones; only one count was recorded for more than 75% of them. The ten largest clones represent less than 0.3% of the sample.

In total, fewer than 750 healthy bone marrow donors made up the cohort. All cohort members were sampled while nominally healthy, although unrecorded immune exposures were likely present. The donor tested CMV seronegative, placing the donor among the 350 to 400 seronegative members of the cohort. Every donor gave a peripheral blood sample, and the peripheral blood mononuclear cells from that sample were used for TCR beta sequencing. Genomic DNA extraction from the blood cell samples was performed with the Qiagen DNeasy Blood Extraction Kit. A remark on this clone: Its binding antigen is unknown. No per-base quality is available; no much larger clone lies one base away.

Study-wide findings and limitations: The 87-base-pair reads could not distinguish some IMGT-functional V segments, including TRBV6-2 and TRBV6-3, so those segments were excluded. Because counts were too low, seventeen rarely observed V segments, including chromosome 9 orphons, were excluded from the earlier analysis of around 640 of the donors. Sequencing depth was assumed to be roughly uniform across donors in the presence/absence analyses, though that assumption may not hold. CMV serostatus was the only immune exposure information available for the cohort. An earlier analysis of some 590 of the donors showed that most TCR beta V segments appeared in productive rearrangements either about 90% or about 30% of the time, which broadly matched IMGT annotations. A group of highly shared sequence variants was considered likely to be a technical artifact of the sequencing pipeline. A further reported finding was that TCR beta sequences accurately predicted the HLA-A and HLA-B alleles for most subjects in the first cohort. A total of 150 to 200 TCR beta chains were listed by the study as associated with cytomegalovirus. In a later analysis, several top co-occurrence clusters were reported to appear linked to parvovirus B19, influenza, CMV and Epstein-Barr virus. V-gene and J-gene trimming of TCR beta chains was associated with a missense DCLRE1C variant in a later genetic analysis, and the association was replicated in an independent cohort. In a later analysis, HLA-associated TCR beta chains were found to be more clonally expanded and to have lower generation probabilities than equally common non-associated chains. Because HLA typing was missing for some donors at each locus, association tests included only the typed subset. A later analysis associated 17,000 or so TCR beta sequences with specific HLA alleles at a false discovery rate of 0.05. In a later analysis, TCR association rates were found to vary across HLA loci, with the most associated TCRs seen for DRB1 alleles and the fewest for HLA-C alleles. The authors suggested that the approach could potentially be generalized to other disease states and immunological phenotypes. The classifier was reported to diagnose cytomegalovirus status with high specificity and sensitivity in both the original cohort and the validation cohort. According to a later genetic analysis, donors in an Asian-associated ancestry cluster had fewer N-insertions in productive TCRs than the approximately 630-donor mean. The cohort was sequenced for TCR beta chains only, and without alpha or paired-chain data the features that could be detected were limited. A few of the identified cytomegalovirus-associated TCR beta chains were confirmed in vitro to be specific for cytomegalovirus antigens. When HLA alleles, especially DR and DQ, strongly co-occurred, TCR associations were difficult to assign to individual alleles. Most CMV-associated TCR beta chains appeared to be HLA-restricted in a later analysis, and the HLA associations seemed to be driven largely by CMV exposure. Most TCR sequences were observed very rarely across donors, whereas some public TCRs were present in many individuals. Linkage disequilibrium might explain the correlated functional status among segregating V segments, but an unknown experimental factor could not be excluded.

Via the germline V gene, CDR1 is SGDLS and CDR2 YYNGEE. The CDR3, from cysteine to phenylalanine, totals 13 residues. Solely the CDR3 DNA is kept, with 39 bases framed from the first base. V is pared back by 4 bases and J by 6 bases, with 12 bases lying between the germline termini. Recombination linked TRBV9 to TRBJ2-3; a tentative D call is TRBD2 (6 bases match). This clonotype was sampled from a girl under three years old in good health and CMV-seronegative. Sequencing was done on a sample of PBMCs. The CDR3 amino acid sequence is: CASSKRVEDTQYF. DNA sequence: TGTGCCAGCAGCAAGCGGGTGGAGGATACGCAGTATTTT.